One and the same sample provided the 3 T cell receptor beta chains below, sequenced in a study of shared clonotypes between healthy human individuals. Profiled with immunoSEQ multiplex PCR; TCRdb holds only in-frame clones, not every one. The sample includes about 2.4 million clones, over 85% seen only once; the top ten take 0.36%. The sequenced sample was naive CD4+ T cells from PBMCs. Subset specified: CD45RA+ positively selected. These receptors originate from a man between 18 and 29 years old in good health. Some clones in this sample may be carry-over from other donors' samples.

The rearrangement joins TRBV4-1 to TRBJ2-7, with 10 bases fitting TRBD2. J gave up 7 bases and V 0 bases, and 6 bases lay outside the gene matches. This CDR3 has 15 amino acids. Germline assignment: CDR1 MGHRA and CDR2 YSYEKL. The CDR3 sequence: CASSQEGVAGGEQYF. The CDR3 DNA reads TGCGCCAGCAGCCAAGAAGGGGTAGCGGGAGGTGAGCAGTACTTC.

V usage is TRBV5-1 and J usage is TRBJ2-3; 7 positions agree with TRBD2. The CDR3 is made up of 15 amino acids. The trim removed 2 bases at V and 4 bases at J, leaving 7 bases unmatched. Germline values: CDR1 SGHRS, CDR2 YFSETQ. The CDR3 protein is CASSFREGVADTQYF. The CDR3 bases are TGCGCCAGCAGCTTTAGGGAGGGAGTGGCAGATACGCAGTATTTT.

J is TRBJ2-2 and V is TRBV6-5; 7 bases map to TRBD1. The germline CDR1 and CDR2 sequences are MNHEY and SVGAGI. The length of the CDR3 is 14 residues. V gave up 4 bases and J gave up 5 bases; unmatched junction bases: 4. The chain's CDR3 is CASSSLTGTGELFF. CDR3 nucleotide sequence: TGTGCCAGCAGTTCCCTGACAGGGACCGGGGAGCTGTTTTTT.